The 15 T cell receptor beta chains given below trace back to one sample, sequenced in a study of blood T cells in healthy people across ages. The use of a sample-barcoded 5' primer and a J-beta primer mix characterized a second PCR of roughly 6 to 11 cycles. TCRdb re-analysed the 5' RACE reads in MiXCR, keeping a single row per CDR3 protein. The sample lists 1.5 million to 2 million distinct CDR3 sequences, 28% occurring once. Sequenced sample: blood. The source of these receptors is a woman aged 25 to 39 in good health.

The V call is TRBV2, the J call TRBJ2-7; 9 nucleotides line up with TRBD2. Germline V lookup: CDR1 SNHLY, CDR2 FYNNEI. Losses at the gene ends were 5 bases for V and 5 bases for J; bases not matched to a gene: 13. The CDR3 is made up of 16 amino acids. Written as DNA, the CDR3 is TGTGCCAGCAGTTTCCGTGAGGGGCGGGGGGGCGACGAGCAGTACTTC. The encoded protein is CASSFREGRGGDEQYF.

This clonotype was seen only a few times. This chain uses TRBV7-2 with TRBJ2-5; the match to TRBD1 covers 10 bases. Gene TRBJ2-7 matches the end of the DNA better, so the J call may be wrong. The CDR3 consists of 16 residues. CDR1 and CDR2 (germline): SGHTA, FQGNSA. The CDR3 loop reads CASRSFVGQGTYEQYF. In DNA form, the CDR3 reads TGTGCCAGCAGATCCTTCGTGGGACAGGGGACTTACGAGCAGTACTTC.

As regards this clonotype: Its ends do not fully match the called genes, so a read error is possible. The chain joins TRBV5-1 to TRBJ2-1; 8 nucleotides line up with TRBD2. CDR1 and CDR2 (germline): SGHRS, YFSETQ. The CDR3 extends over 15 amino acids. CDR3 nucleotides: TGCGCCTGCAGCCCCGGACTAGCAGTCTACAATGAGCAGTTCTTC. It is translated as CACSPGLAVYNEQFF.

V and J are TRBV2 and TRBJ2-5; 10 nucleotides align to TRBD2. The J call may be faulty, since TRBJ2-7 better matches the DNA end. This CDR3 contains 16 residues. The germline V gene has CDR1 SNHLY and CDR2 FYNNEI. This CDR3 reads CASSEDGTSERYEQYF. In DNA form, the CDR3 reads TGTGCCAGCAGTGAAGATGGGACTAGCGAACGCTACGAGCAGTACTTC.

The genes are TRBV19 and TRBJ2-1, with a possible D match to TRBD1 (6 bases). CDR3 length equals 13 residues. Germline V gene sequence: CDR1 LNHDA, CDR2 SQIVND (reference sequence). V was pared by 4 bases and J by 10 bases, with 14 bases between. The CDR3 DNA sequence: TGTGCCAGTAGTAGACAGGACTTTGGGGAGCAGTTCTTC. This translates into CASSRQDFGEQFF.

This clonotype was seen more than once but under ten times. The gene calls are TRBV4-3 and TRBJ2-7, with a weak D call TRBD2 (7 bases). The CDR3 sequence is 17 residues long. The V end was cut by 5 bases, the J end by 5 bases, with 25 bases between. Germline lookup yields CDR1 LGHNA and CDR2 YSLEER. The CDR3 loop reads CASSSQGGATSLDEQYF. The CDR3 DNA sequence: TGCGCCAGCAGCAGCCAAGGGGGGGCGACTAGCCTCGACGAGCAGTACTTC.

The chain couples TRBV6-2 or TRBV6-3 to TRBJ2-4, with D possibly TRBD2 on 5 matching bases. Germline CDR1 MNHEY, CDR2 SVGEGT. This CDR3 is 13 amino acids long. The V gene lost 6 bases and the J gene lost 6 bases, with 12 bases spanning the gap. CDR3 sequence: CASSAVRGNIQYF. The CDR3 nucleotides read TGTGCCAGCAGCGCTGTTCGGGGAAACATTCAGTACTTC.

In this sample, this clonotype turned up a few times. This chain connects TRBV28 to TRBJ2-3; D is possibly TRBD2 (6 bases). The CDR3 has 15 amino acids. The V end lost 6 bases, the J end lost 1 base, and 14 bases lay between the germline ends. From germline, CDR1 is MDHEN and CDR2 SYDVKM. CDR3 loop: CASRYWRGGTDTQYF. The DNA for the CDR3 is TGTGCCAGCAGGTACTGGAGGGGTGGCACAGATACGCAGTATTTT.

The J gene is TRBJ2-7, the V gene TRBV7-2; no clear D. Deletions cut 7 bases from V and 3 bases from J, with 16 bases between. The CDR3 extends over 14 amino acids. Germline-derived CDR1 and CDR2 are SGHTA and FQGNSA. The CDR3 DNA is TGTGCCAGCACCGTAGCCTCCTCCTTCTACGAGCAGTACGTC. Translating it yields CASTVASSFYEQYV.

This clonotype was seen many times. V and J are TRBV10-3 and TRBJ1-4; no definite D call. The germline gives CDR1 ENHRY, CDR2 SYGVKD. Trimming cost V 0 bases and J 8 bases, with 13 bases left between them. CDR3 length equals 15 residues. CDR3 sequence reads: CAISESGGVEEKLFF. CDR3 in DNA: TGTGCCATCAGTGAGTCCGGAGGAGTGGAAGAAAAACTGTTTTTT.

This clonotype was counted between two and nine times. CDR3 sequence reads: CSAREGTSGLLEQYF. The CDR3 bases are TGCAGTGCTAGAGAAGGGACATCAGGACTCTTGGAGCAGTACTTC. This chain connects TRBV20-1 to TRBJ2-7; maybe TRBD1 (6 bases). The CDR3 is 15 amino acids. Trimming removed 0 bases at V and 7 bases at J, with 19 bases between. Germline V gene sequence: CDR1 DFQATT, CDR2 SNEGSKA (reference sequence).

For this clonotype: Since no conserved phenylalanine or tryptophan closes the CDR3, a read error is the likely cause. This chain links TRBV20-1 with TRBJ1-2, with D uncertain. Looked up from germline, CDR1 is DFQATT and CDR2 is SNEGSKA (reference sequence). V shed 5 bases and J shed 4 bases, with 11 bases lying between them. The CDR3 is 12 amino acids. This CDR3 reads CSAPRDLYGYTV. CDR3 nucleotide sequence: TGCAGTGCTCCACGGGATCTCTATGGCTACACCGTC.

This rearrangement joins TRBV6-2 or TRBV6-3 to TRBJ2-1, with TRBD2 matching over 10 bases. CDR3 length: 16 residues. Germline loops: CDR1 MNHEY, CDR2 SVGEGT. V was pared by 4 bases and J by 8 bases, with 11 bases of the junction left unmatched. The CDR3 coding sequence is TGTGCCAGCAGTTCCCCCGGGACTAGCGTCGGCGATGAGCAGTTCTTC. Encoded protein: CASSSPGTSVGDEQFF.

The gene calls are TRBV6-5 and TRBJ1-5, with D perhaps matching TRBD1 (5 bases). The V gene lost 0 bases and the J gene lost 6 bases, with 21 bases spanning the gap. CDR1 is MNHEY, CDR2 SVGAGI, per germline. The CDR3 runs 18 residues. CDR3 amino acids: CASSYSYPGLSNSQPQHF. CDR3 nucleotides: TGTGCCAGCAGTTACTCTTATCCAGGGCTTTCAAACAGTCAGCCCCAGCATTTT.

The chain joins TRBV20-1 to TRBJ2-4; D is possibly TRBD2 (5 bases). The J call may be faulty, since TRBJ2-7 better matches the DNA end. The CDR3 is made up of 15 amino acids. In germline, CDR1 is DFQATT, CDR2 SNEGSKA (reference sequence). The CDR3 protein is CSANPIRELGYEQYF. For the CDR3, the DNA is TGCAGTGCTAATCCAATACGGGAACTTGGCTACGAGCAGTACTTC.